The 4 T cell receptor beta chains below all came from one sample that was sequenced in a study of molecular identifiers for immune sequencing clone quantification. TCRdb re-derived calls from the PCR reads in MiXCR, one entry per CDR3 protein. Among around 480,000 distinct CDR3 sequences, about a fifth were seen once, and the ten largest hold 0.7% to 0.95%. Sample: naive CD8+ T cells from blood, with Jurkat cell RNA spiked in. The sample's subset: FACS-sorted CD8+CD4-CCR7+CD45RA+ naive T cells. The source of these receptors is a human donor in good health. Some libraries in this study had Jurkat cell RNA spiked in.

This clonotype was recorded once. This sequence may be a read error, since a much larger clone differs from it by one base. Here the CDR3 omits its conserved ending phenylalanine or tryptophan, so a read error is the likely source. For the CDR3, the DNA is TGTGCCAGCAGTTTGCAGGACCTTCACACAGATACGCAGTATCTT. This sequence encodes CASSLQDLHTDTQYL. This chain uses TRBV12-3 or TRBV12-4 with TRBJ2-3, with D unresolved. Trimming took off 3 bases at V and 2 bases at J, with 12 bases between the two ends. The CDR3 spans 15 residues.

This clonotype was seen only a few times. This sequence joins TRBV12-3 or TRBV12-4 and TRBJ2-3; 11 nucleotides match TRBD2. The ends lost 6 bases at V and 1 base at J; junction bases unmatched: 6. CDR3 length: 16 amino acids. The chain's CDR3 is CASSSLAGDRTDTQYF. CDR3 sequence (DNA): TGTGCCAGCAGCTCACTAGCGGGGGACCGCACAGATACGCAGTATTTT.

This clonotype appeared a single time. The junction departs from the called germline gene at one end, perhaps through a read error. V and J are TRBV18 and TRBJ2-7; 8 bases line up with TRBD2. Germline assignment: CDR1 KGHSH and CDR2 LQKENI. The CDR3 is 14 amino acids. In DNA form, the CDR3 reads TGTGCCTGCTCACCAGGGACTAGTTTCTACGAGCAGTACTTC. Translation gives CACSPGTSFYEQYF.

The V and J genes are TRBV20-1 and TRBJ2-2, with 8 bases fitting TRBD1. V gave up 4 bases and J gave up 12 bases; unmatched junction bases: 13. The CDR3 consists of 14 residues. CDR1 is DFQATT, CDR2 SNEGSKA, per germline (reference sequence). DNA of the CDR3: TGCAGTGCTAAAGATTTCGGGCAGGGGGCAAAGCTGTTTTTT. Its protein product is CSAKDFGQGAKLFF.